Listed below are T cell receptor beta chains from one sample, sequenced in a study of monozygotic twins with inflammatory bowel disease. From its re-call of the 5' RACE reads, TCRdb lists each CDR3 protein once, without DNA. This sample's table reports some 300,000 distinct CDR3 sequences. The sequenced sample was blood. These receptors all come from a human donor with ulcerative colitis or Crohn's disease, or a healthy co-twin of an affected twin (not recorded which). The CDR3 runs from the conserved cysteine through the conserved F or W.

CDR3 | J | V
CASRTGQTINYGYTF | TRBJ1-2 | TRBV12-3/TRBV12-4
CASSQVGGGNIQYF | TRBJ2-4 | TRBV14
CASSSQISNQPQHF | TRBJ1-5 | TRBV7-2
CATSDSGLAGEQFF | TRBJ2-1 | TRBV24-1
CASSFYRAGTAFGGELFF | TRBJ2-2 | TRBV28
CSVERRQGYEQYF | TRBJ2-7 | TRBV29-1
CASSQGDRETQYF | TRBJ2-5 | TRBV14
CASSSLPTNTEAFF | TRBJ1-1 | TRBV5-5
CASSSGRDSSFAGELFF | TRBJ2-2 | TRBV5-1
CASSGDRAYEQYF | TRBJ2-7 | TRBV5-6
CASSYSTGTGTYEQYF | TRBJ2-7 | TRBV6-5
CASNNPGMARWGNQPQHF | TRBJ1-5 | TRBV2
CAISEGGSGNEQFF | TRBJ2-1 | TRBV10-3
CASSLSVPPYEQYF | TRBJ2-7 | TRBV7-2
CASSSGTWASDTQYF | TRBJ2-3 | TRBV28
CASSDQAGAETQYF | TRBJ2-5 | TRBV7-8
CAEVGLKLLPDLDTQYF | TRBJ2-3 | TRBV10-3
CASRERRGQGNTEAFF | TRBJ1-1 | TRBV5-4
CATSNKGWGTGSQGAQHF | TRBJ1-5 | TRBV15
CASSMNRGFGNEQFF | TRBJ2-1 | TRBV19
CASSFRAWTGRTEAFF | TRBJ1-1 | TRBV12-3/TRBV12-4
CASSRTSGKTYEQYF | TRBJ2-7 | TRBV4-2
CSVQQGTDTQYF | TRBJ2-3 | TRBV29-1
CASSLGSRYSYEQYF | TRBJ2-7 | TRBV5-6
CASSPMGGLGRTEAFF | TRBJ1-1 | TRBV12-3/TRBV12-4
CSALLLLGTSETQYF | TRBJ2-5 | TRBV20-1
CAGSTGQGSGYTF | TRBJ1-2 | TRBV30
CSATHLGTGDNQPQHF | TRBJ1-5 | TRBV20-1
CAIAMASGGAAEQFF | TRBJ2-1 | TRBV12-3/TRBV12-4
CASKGQGWTEAFF | TRBJ1-1 | TRBV10-2
CASTTTSGGAGDEQFF | TRBJ2-1 | TRBV7-9
CASSLTSGAGNTIYF | TRBJ1-3 | TRBV5-1
CASLQDRAGTGELFF | TRBJ2-2 | TRBV7-2
CSASRTGSGNTIYF | TRBJ1-3 | TRBV20-1
CASSQGLAGGPYNEQFF | TRBJ2-1 | TRBV3-1
CASSYFPTEGYTF | TRBJ1-2 | TRBV6-5
CASKDRAGELFF | TRBJ2-2 | TRBV10-2
CAIKDSGNQPQHF | TRBJ1-5 | TRBV10-3
CASSPYATGGGEQYF | TRBJ2-7 | TRBV3-1
CASTFAVTTKNIQYF | TRBJ2-4 | TRBV5-6
CATSPAGVFYEQYF | TRBJ2-7 | TRBV15
CASSLVGRNEKLFF | TRBJ1-4 | TRBV12-3/TRBV12-4
CASSVSSGGTDTQYF | TRBJ2-3 | TRBV19
CASSDPTGHNQPQHF | TRBJ1-5 | TRBV25-1
CASSWTGGNTEAFF | TRBJ1-1 | TRBV5-1
CASSLGWVEQYF | TRBJ2-7 | TRBV7-2
CATSEEGGTTEAFF | TRBJ1-1 | TRBV24-1
CASSFGQGALIEKLFF | TRBJ1-4 | TRBV5-1
CASSPGLAWADTQYF | TRBJ2-3 | TRBV7-2
CSTDRTNTEAFF | TRBJ1-1 | TRBV20-1
CASSTQTAANYGYTF | TRBJ1-2 | TRBV19
CASSESGLAGVAGELFF | TRBJ2-2 | TRBV10-1
CASSSGTSGRTDTQYF | TRBJ2-3 | TRBV28